Described below is a single T cell receptor (beta chain) sequence and its context. In the study's own analysis: Reference gene primers were amplified, and this amplification served to estimate nucleated cell counts. Generated by immunoSEQ multiplex PCR, the TCRdb table keeps only in-frame clones and is missing some. V and J calls and clone size follow that table, whereas D and trimming were derived from the DNA. The data contain about 200,000 clones, more than 75% of them singletons. This specimen comes from a study of blood T cell repertoires in COVID-19. Study summary: Samples representing acute and convalescent COVID-19 were sourced from the United States, Italy and Spain. T cells, B-cell-depleted T cells, or PBMCs provided the cDNA or gDNA that served as material.

The ends lost 0 bases at V and 4 bases at J; junction bases unmatched: 13. Germline CDR1 LGHDT, CDR2 YNNKEL (reference sequence). The CDR3 has 20 residues. The sequence was obtained from a middle-aged man with active or convalescent COVID-19. Sequenced material: peripheral blood. The rearrangement uses TRBV3-1 (or the pseudogene TRBV3-2) and TRBJ1-6; 9 bases align to TRBD1. The CDR3 sequence: CASSQERNTRDRAYNSPLHF. For the CDR3, the DNA is TGTGCCAGCAGCCAAGAACGGAACACCCGGGACAGGGCGTATAATTCACCCCTCCACTTT.